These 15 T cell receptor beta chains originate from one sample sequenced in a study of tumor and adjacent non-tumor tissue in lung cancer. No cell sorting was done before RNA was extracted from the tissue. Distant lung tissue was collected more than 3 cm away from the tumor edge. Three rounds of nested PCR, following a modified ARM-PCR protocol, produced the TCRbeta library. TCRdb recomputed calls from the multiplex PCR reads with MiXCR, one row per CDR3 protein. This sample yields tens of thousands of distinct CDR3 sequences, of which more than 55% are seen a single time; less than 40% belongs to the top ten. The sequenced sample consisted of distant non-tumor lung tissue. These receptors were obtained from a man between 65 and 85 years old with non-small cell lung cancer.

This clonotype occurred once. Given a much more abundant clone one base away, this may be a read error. Here the CDR3 DNA reads TGCGCCAGCAGCTTGACGGAACTAGCGGGATACGAGCAGTACTTC. This codes for CASSLTELAGYEQYF. The rearrangement joins TRBV5-1 to TRBJ2-7, with 10 positions matching TRBD2. CDR3 length: 15 residues. V dropped 1 base and J dropped 4; count of bases not matched to a gene: 5. Germline CDR1 is SGHRS and CDR2 is YFSETQ. Drawing the rest from reference TRBV5-1 and TRBJ2-7, the complete variable domain is KAGVTQTPRYLIKTRGQQVTLSCSPISGHRSVSWYQQTPGQGLQFLFEYFSETQRNKGNFPGRFSGRQFSNSRSEMNVSTLELGDSALYLCASSLTELAGYEQYFGPGTRLTVT.

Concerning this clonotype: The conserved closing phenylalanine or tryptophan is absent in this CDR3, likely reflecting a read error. The chain's CDR3 is CASSARGYMGQQQFS. CDR3 sequence (DNA): TGTGCCAGCAGCGCACGGGGATATATGGGACAGCAACAGTTCTCC. The chain recombines TRBV5-4 with TRBJ2-1; 7 nucleotides agree with TRBD1. The CDR3 spans 15 residues. Germline CDR1 and CDR2: SGHNT and YYREEE (reference sequence). The V gene end was trimmed by 4 bases and the J gene end by 13 bases; junction bases not matched to a gene: 17.

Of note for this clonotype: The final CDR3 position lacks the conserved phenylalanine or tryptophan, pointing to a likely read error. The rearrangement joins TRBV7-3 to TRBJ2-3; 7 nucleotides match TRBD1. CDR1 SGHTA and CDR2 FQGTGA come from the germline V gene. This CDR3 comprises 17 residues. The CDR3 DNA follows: TGCGCCAGCAGCTCCATAAACCCGACAGGGAGCACAGATACGCAGTATCTT. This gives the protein CASSSINPTGSTDTQYL.

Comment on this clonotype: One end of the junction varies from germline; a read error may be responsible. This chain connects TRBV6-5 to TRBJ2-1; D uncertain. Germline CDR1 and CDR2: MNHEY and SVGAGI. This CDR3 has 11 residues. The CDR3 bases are TGTGCCAGCACACTTGGTGATGAGCAATTCTTC. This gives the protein CASTLGDEQFF.

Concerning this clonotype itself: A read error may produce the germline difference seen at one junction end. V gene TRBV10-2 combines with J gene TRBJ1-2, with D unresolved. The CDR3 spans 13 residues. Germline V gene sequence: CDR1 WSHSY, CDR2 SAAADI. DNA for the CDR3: TGCGCCAGCTGTAGTCCAGACTTATATGGCTACACTTTC. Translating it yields CASCSPDLYGYTF.

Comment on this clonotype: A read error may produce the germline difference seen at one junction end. Here the CDR3 DNA reads TGCGCCAGCGGTCGGGATAGCACAGATATGCAGTATTTT. Encoded protein: CASGRDSTDMQYF. The chain recombines TRBV5-1 with TRBJ2-3; TRBD2 might be the D (5 bases). The CDR3 covers 13 residues. The V gene's germline CDR1 is SGHRS and CDR2 YFSETQ.

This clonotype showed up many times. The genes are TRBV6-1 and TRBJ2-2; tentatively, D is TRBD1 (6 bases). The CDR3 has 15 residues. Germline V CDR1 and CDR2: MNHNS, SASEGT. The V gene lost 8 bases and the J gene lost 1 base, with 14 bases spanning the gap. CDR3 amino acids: CASGMGHLNTGELFF. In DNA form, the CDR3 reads TGTGCCAGCGGGATGGGACACTTGAACACCGGGGAGCTGTTTTTT.

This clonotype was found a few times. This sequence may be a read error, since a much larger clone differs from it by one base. In DNA, the CDR3 is TGTGTCAGCAGTTCGCCGAGGGCGACGAACGAGCAGTACTTC. As protein: CVSSSPRATNEQYF. The V and J genes are TRBV6-5 and TRBJ2-7; the D gene is possibly TRBD2 (5 bases). The CDR3 loop spans 14 amino acids. Germline V gene sequence: CDR1 MNHEY, CDR2 SVGAGI.

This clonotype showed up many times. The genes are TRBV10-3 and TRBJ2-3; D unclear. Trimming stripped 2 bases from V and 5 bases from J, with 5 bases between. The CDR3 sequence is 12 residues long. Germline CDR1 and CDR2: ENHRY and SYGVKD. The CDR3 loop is CAISEAEDTQYF. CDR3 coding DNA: TGTGCCATCAGTGAGGCGGAAGATACGCAGTATTTT.

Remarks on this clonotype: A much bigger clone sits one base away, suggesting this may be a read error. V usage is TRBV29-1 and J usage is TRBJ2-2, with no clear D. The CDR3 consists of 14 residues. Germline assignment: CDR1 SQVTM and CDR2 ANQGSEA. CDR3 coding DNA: TGCAGCGATGAATGGTATGGGAACACCGGGGAGCTGTTTTTT. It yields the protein CSDEWYGNTGELFF.

The CDR3 protein is CASSQTPTGYSNQVQHF. CDR3 sequence (DNA): TGCGCCAGCAGCCAAACCCCGACCGGGTATAGCAATCAGGTCCAGCATTTT. This chain connects TRBV4-1 to TRBJ1-5, with D uncertain. The CDR3 contains 17 residues. The V gene lost 2 bases and the J gene lost 12 bases, with 26 bases spanning the gap. CDR1 MGHRA and CDR2 YSYEKL come from the germline V gene.

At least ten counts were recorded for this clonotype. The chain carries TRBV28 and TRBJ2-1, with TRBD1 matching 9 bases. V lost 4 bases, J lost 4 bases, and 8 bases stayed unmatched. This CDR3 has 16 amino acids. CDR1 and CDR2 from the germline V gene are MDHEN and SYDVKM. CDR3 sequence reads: CASSSYRQGVYNEQFF. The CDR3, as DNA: TGTGCCAGCAGTTCATATCGACAGGGGGTGTACAATGAGCAGTTCTTC.

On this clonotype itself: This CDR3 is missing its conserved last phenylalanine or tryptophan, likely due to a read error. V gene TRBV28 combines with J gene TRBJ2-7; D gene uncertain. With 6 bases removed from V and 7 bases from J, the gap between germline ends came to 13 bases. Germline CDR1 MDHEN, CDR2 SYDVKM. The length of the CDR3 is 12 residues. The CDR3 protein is CASRVGSTEQYS. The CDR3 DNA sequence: TGTGCCAGCAGGGTAGGATCTACGGAGCAGTACTCC.

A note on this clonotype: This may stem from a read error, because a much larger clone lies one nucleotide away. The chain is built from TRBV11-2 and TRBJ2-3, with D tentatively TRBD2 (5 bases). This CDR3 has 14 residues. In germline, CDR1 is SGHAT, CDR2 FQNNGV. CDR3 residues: CSSWVKGEGDTQYF. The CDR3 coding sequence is TGTTCTAGCTGGGTGAAGGGTGAGGGAGATACGCAGTATTTT.

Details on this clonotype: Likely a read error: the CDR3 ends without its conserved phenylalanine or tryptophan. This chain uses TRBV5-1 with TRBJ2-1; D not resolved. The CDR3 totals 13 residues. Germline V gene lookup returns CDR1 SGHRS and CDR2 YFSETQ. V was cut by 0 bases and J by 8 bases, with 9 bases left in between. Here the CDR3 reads CASSLVGWDEQFI. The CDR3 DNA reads TGCGCCAGCAGCTTGGTTGGTTGGGATGAGCAGTTCATC.